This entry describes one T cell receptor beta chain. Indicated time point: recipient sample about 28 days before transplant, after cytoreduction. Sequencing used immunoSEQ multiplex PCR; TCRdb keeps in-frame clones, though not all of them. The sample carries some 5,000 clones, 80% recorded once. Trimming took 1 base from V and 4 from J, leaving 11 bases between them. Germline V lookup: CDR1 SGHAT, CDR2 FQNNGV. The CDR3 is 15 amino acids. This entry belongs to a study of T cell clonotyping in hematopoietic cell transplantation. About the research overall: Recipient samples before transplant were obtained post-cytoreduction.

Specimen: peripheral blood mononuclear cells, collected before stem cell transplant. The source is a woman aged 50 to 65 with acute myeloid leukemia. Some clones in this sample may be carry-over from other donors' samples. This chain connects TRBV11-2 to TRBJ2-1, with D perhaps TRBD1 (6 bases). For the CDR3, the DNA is TGTGCCAGCAGCTTAGGGACAGCACAGTACAATGAGCAGTTCTTC. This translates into CASSLGTAQYNEQFF.